The rows below give T cell receptor beta chains drawn from one sample of a study of T cell repertoires in Merkel cell carcinoma. Clones were read by immunoSEQ multiplex PCR, and TCRdb kept only the in-frame ones, dropping some. The table lists approximately 14,000 clones, 76% of them singletons. The sequencing sample was made of tumor tissue. The receptors come from an adult with Merkel cell carcinoma. Both conserved end residues are part of each CDR3. The D gene is left open where the match is weak. The size field is filled for only some rows; it gives once, few, many or a size class.

V gene: TRBV7-9
J gene: TRBJ1-1
clone size: few
D gene: NA
CDR3 DNA: TGTGCCAGCAGCCCTGGTCTGAACCCGAACACTGAAGCTTTCTTT
CDR3 protein: CASSPGLNPNTEAFF

V gene: TRBV14
J gene: TRBJ1-4
clone size: NA
D gene: TRBD1
CDR3 DNA: TGTGCCAGCAGCCAACTGGGACAGGGAGTAGAAAAACTGTTTTTT
CDR3 protein: CASSQLGQGVEKLFF

V gene: TRBV6-2/TRBV6-3
J gene: TRBJ2-5
clone size: NA
D gene: TRBD2
CDR3 DNA: TGTGCCAGCAGTTACTCGAGCCTAGCGGGGCAAGAGACCCAGTACTTC
CDR3 protein: CASSYSSLAGQETQYF

V gene: TRBV5-4
J gene: TRBJ1-3
clone size: NA
D gene: TRBD1
CDR3 DNA: TGTGCCAGCAGCCCCGGACAGGGAACTACTGGAAACACCATATATTTT
CDR3 protein: CASSPGQGTTGNTIYF

V gene: TRBV7-8
J gene: TRBJ2-5
clone size: NA
D gene: NA
CDR3 DNA: TGTGCCAGCAGCTTACCCCTGCCGGAGACCCAGTACTTC
CDR3 protein: CASSLPLPETQYF

V gene: TRBV5-6
J gene: TRBJ1-2
clone size: NA
D gene: TRBD1
CDR3 DNA: TGTGCCAGCAGCTTCAGGGGGCCTGGCTACACCTTC
CDR3 protein: CASSFRGPGYTF

V gene: TRBV20-1
J gene: TRBJ2-3
clone size: NA
D gene: NA
CDR3 DNA: TGCAGTGCTAGTATTCTCAGGAGCGGCACAGATACGCAGTATTTT
CDR3 protein: CSASILRSGTDTQYF

V gene: TRBV15
J gene: TRBJ1-3
clone size: NA
D gene: NA
CDR3 DNA: TGTGCCACCACCGAAAACACAGGGGGAAACACCATATATTTT
CDR3 protein: CATTENTGGNTIYF

V gene: TRBV25-1
J gene: TRBJ1-1
clone size: NA
D gene: NA
CDR3 DNA: TGTGCCAGCAGACTAGGGGGTACCACTGAAGCTTTCTTT
CDR3 protein: CASRLGGTTEAFF

V gene: TRBV29-1
J gene: TRBJ1-2
clone size: NA
D gene: NA
CDR3 DNA: TGCAGCGTTGCCGCGGGATATGGCTACACCTTC
CDR3 protein: CSVAAGYGYTF

V gene: TRBV5-1
J gene: TRBJ2-2
clone size: NA
D gene: NA
CDR3 DNA: TGCGCCAGCAGCTTGGACAGGACGAACACCGGGGAGCTGTTTTTT
CDR3 protein: CASSLDRTNTGELFF

V gene: TRBV7-2
J gene: TRBJ2-7
clone size: NA
D gene: TRBD2
CDR3 DNA: TGTGCCAGCAGCCCCGCGGGCGGGGGTTACGAGCAGTACTTC
CDR3 protein: CASSPAGGGYEQYF

V gene: TRBV27
J gene: TRBJ1-6
clone size: NA
D gene: TRBD1
CDR3 DNA: TGTGCCAGCAGTGGTTTGGGACAGATGAATTCACCCCTCCACTTT
CDR3 protein: CASSGLGQMNSPLHF

V gene: TRBV4-3
J gene: TRBJ2-1
clone size: NA
D gene: TRBD2
CDR3 DNA: TGCGCCAGCAGCCGGACTAGCGGGGCCTACAATGAGCAGTTCTTC
CDR3 protein: CASSRTSGAYNEQFF

V gene: TRBV24-1
J gene: TRBJ2-5
clone size: NA
D gene: TRBD1
CDR3 DNA: TGTGCCACCAGTGATGCGAAACCTGGACAGGAAGGGAGCGTGGAGACCCAGTACTTC
CDR3 protein: CATSDAKPGQEGSVETQYF

V gene: TRBV7-9
J gene: TRBJ1-2
clone size: NA
D gene: NA
CDR3 DNA: TGTGCCAGCAGCTTAGGTGGGGGCGGATATGCCTACACCTTC
CDR3 protein: CASSLGGGGYAYTF

V gene: TRBV7-2
J gene: TRBJ1-5
clone size: NA
D gene: TRBD1
CDR3 DNA: TGTGCCAGCAGCACCACAGGGGAAAGATGGGATCAGCCCCAGCATTTT
CDR3 protein: CASSTTGERWDQPQHF

V gene: TRBV7-9
J gene: TRBJ1-1
clone size: NA
D gene: TRBD1
CDR3 DNA: TGTGCCAGCACCTCGACAGGGGGGAACACTGAAGCTTTCTTT
CDR3 protein: CASTSTGGNTEAFF

V gene: TRBV6-5
J gene: TRBJ1-2
clone size: NA
D gene: NA
CDR3 DNA: TGTGCCAGCAGTTATACAGGGTCACATTCCTATGGCTACACCTTC
CDR3 protein: CASSYTGSHSYGYTF

V gene: TRBV5-4
J gene: TRBJ2-1
clone size: NA
D gene: TRBD1
CDR3 DNA: TGTGCCAGCAGCACCAGGGACAGACCTTACAATGAGCAGTTCTTC
CDR3 protein: CASSTRDRPYNEQFF

V gene: TRBV7-8
J gene: TRBJ2-1
clone size: NA
D gene: NA
CDR3 DNA: TGTGCCAGCAGCCCTACCAGTCTTGACTACAATGAGCAGTTCTTC
CDR3 protein: CASSPTSLDYNEQFF

V gene: TRBV6-5
J gene: TRBJ1-2
clone size: few
D gene: TRBD1
CDR3 DNA: TGTGCCAGCAGTTACGTCGACAGGGAGGGTGGCTACACCTTC
CDR3 protein: CASSYVDREGGYTF

V gene: TRBV5-1
J gene: TRBJ1-4
clone size: NA
D gene: TRBD1
CDR3 DNA: TGCGCCAGCAGCTTGGGGACAGGTCTTGAAAAACTGTTTTTT
CDR3 protein: CASSLGTGLEKLFF

V gene: TRBV9
J gene: TRBJ1-2
clone size: NA
D gene: TRBD1
CDR3 DNA: TGTGCCAGCAGCGTAGTCCCAGGGGGCTCTAACTATGGCTACACCTTC
CDR3 protein: CASSVVPGGSNYGYTF

V gene: TRBV7-2
J gene: TRBJ1-5
clone size: NA
D gene: TRBD1
CDR3 DNA: TGTGCCAGCAGCCCGAGGACAGGGGGTTATAGCAATCAGCCCCAGCATTTT
CDR3 protein: CASSPRTGGYSNQPQHF

V gene: TRBV27
J gene: TRBJ1-1
clone size: few
D gene: NA
CDR3 DNA: TGTGCCAGCAGTGGAGCGGACAGCATGAACACTGAAGCTTTCTTT
CDR3 protein: CASSGADSMNTEAFF

V gene: TRBV10-3
J gene: TRBJ1-1
clone size: NA
D gene: NA
CDR3 DNA: TGTGCCATCAGTGAGTCCCGTGGGGGGAACACTGAAGCTTTCTTT
CDR3 protein: CAISESRGGNTEAFF

V gene: TRBV18
J gene: TRBJ2-5
clone size: few
D gene: NA
CDR3 DNA: TGTGCCAGCTCACTGGTTAAGGGAGGAGGAGAGACCCAGTACTTC
CDR3 protein: CASSLVKGGGETQYF

V gene: TRBV20-1
J gene: TRBJ1-2
clone size: NA
D gene: NA
CDR3 DNA: TGCAGTGCTAGTGGCTTTACAGACAACTATGGCTACACCTTC
CDR3 protein: CSASGFTDNYGYTF

V gene: TRBV6-5
J gene: TRBJ1-1
clone size: once
D gene: TRBD1
CDR3 DNA: TGTGCCAGCAGCGGGGACAGGGGTAGCACTGAAGCTTTCTTT
CDR3 protein: CASSGDRGSTEAFF

V gene: TRBV6-5
J gene: TRBJ1-1
clone size: NA
D gene: NA
CDR3 DNA: TGTGCCAGCAGTTACACGGGGGACACTGAAGCTTTCTTT
CDR3 protein: CASSYTGDTEAFF

V gene: TRBV13
J gene: TRBJ1-2
clone size: NA
D gene: NA
CDR3 DNA: TGTGCCAGCAGCCAAACAGGGAGTAGTACCCCCTATGATGGCTACACCTTC
CDR3 protein: CASSQTGSSTPYDGYTF

V gene: TRBV3-1/TRBV3-2
J gene: TRBJ2-7
clone size: NA
D gene: TRBD1
CDR3 DNA: TGTGCCAGCAGCCGGGAACCGGGACAGGACCTCTACGAGCAGTACTTC
CDR3 protein: CASSREPGQDLYEQYF

V gene: TRBV5-1
J gene: TRBJ1-5
clone size: NA
D gene: NA
CDR3 DNA: TGCGCCAGCAGCTCGGGGGGGTGGAATCAGCCCCAGCATTTT
CDR3 protein: CASSSGGWNQPQHF

V gene: TRBV7-2
J gene: TRBJ2-7
clone size: NA
D gene: TRBD1
CDR3 DNA: TGTGCCAGCAGCACATATGCCGCAGGGGGCCCGTACGAGCAGTACTTC
CDR3 protein: CASSTYAAGGPYEQYF

V gene: TRBV6-5
J gene: TRBJ2-1
clone size: NA
D gene: TRBD1
CDR3 DNA: TGTGCCAGCAGTTACGGAGGGACAGGAAACAATGAGCAGTTCTTC
CDR3 protein: CASSYGGTGNNEQFF

V gene: TRBV29-1
J gene: TRBJ1-1
clone size: once
D gene: NA
CDR3 DNA: TGCAGCGTTGCCAGGGGAGACACTGAAGCTTTCTTT
CDR3 protein: CSVARGDTEAFF

V gene: TRBV7-9
J gene: TRBJ2-3
clone size: NA
D gene: TRBD1
CDR3 DNA: TGTGCCAGCAGCACCCGGACAGGGACAGAAGAAGATACGCAGTATTTT
CDR3 protein: CASSTRTGTEEDTQYF

V gene: TRBV30
J gene: TRBJ1-5
clone size: NA
D gene: NA
CDR3 DNA: TGTGCCTGGAGTACTGGCGCCTATAGCAATCAGCCCCAGCATTTT
CDR3 protein: CAWSTGAYSNQPQHF

V gene: TRBV5-1
J gene: TRBJ1-1
clone size: NA
D gene: NA
CDR3 DNA: TGCGCCAGCAGCCCTAGACCTAAAGAAGGGGCTGAAGCTTTCTTT
CDR3 protein: CASSPRPKEGAEAFF